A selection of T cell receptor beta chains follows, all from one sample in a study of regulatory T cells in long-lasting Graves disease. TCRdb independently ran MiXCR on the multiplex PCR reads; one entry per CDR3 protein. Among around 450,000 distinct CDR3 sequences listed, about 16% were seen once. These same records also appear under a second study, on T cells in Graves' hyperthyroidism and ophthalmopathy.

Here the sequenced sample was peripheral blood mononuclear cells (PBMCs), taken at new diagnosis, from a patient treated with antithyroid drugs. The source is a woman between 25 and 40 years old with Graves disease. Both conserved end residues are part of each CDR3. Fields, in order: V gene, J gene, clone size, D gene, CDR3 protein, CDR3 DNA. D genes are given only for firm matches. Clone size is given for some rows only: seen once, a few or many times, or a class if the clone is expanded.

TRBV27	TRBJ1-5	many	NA	CASSFQGNQPQHF	TGTGCCAGCAGTTTTCAAGGGAATCAGCCCCAGCATTTT
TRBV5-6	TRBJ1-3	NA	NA	CASSLDIWGNTIYF	TGTGCCAGCAGCTTGGACATTTGGGGAAACACCATATATTTT
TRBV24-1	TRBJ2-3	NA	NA	CATSDLRGGLTDTQYF	TGTGCCACCAGTGATTTGCGAGGGGGGCTGACAGATACGCAGTATTTT
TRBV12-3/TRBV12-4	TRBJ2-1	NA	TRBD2	CASGTSGRGNEQFF	TGTGCCAGCGGGACTAGCGGGAGAGGAAATGAGCAGTTCTTC
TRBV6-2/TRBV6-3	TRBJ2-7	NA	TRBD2	CASNSGTSGSYEQYF	TGTGCCAGCAACTCCGGGACTAGCGGCTCCTACGAGCAGTACTTC
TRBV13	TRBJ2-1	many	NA	CASSLGERYNEQFF	TGTGCCAGCAGCTTGGGGGAGCGGTACAATGAGCAGTTCTTC
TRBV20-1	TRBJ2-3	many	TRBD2	CSTRAGVTDTQYF	TGCAGTACCCGAGCGGGAGTTACAGATACGCAGTATTTT
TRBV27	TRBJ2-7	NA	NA	CASSFRPYNEQYF	TGTGCCAGCAGTTTCCGGCCCTACAATGAGCAGTACTTC
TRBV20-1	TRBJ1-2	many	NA	CSARPNYGYTF	TGCAGTGCTAGACCGAACTATGGCTACACCTTC
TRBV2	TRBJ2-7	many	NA	CASSDSGRGDSYEQYF	TGTGCCAGCAGTGATTCGGGCAGGGGGGATTCCTACGAGCAGTACTTC
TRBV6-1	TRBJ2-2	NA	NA	CASSNRATNTGELFF	TGTGCCAGCAGTAACCGGGCTACAAACACCGGGGAGCTGTTTTTT
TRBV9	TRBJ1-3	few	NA	CASSHPWGTLLSGNTIYF	TGTGCCAGCAGCCATCCATGGGGCACCCTCCTTTCTGGAAACACCATATATTTT
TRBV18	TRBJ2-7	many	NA	CASSPPSRNEQYF	TGTGCCAGCTCACCACCGTCGCGAAACGAGCAGTACTTC
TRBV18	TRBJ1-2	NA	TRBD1	CASSEDREDGYTF	TGTGCCAGCTCAGAAGACAGGGAAGATGGCTACACCTTC
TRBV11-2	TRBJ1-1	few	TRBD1	CASSFRGAEAFF	TGTGCCAGCAGCTTCAGGGGGGCTGAAGCTTTCTTT
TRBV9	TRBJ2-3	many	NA	CASSVFGRGEDTQYF	TGTGCCAGCAGCGTATTCGGACGGGGTGAAGATACGCAGTATTTT
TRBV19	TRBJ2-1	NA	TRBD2	CASSTGREGPSSYNGQFF	TGTGCCAGTAGTACCGGGCGGGAGGGGCCGAGCTCCTACAATGGGCAGTTCTTC
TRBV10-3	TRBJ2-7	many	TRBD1	CAISSTGGNSYEQYF	TGTGCCATCAGTTCGACAGGGGGGAATTCCTACGAGCAGTACTTC
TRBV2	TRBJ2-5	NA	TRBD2	CASTVLAAQETQYF	TGTGCCAGCACCGTACTAGCGGCACAAGAGACCCAGTACTTC
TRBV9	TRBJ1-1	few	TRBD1	CASSVVGQANTEAFF	TGTGCCAGCAGCGTCGTGGGACAGGCGAACACTGAAGCTTTCTTT
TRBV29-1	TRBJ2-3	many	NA	CSVTFSSTDTQYF	TGCAGCGTTACTTTTTCTAGCACAGATACGCAGTATTTT
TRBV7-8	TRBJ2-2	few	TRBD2	CASSLAGTSGRAGELFF	TGTGCCAGCAGCTTAGCCGGGACTAGCGGGAGGGCCGGGGAGCTGTTTTTT